This is a list of T cell receptor beta chains from one sample in a study of blood T cells in healthy people across ages. TCRdb itself ran the 5' RACE reads through MiXCR, one entry per CDR3 protein. The data hold about a million distinct CDR3 sequences, with approximately 50% observed a single time. Sequenced input: blood. The receptors originated from an older woman in good health. The CDR3 runs from the conserved cysteine through the conserved F or W. D genes are given only for firm matches. The size of a clone is reported for some rows only, either as once, few or many, or as a class for expanded clones.

TRBV12-3/TRBV12-4	TRBJ1-4	.	.	CASSFGFGEKLFF	TGTGCCAGCAGTTTTGGCTTCGGTGAAAAACTGTTTTTT
TRBV12-3/TRBV12-4	TRBJ1-2	.	once	CASRRRDKGGYTF	TGTGCCAGCAGGCGGAGGGACAAAGGTGGCTACACCTTC
TRBV24-1	TRBJ2-3	.	.	CATSDTMGSTGNLADTQYF	TGTGCCACCAGTGATACTATGGGATCTACAGGGAATTTAGCAGATACGCAGTATTTT
TRBV14	TRBJ2-5	.	few	CASSQGLRTQYF	TGTGCCAGCAGCCAAGGGTTGAGGACCCAGTACTTC
TRBV6-5	TRBJ2-7	.	few	CASSYLGGSTSYEQYF	TGTGCCAGTAGTTACTTGGGCGGGTCGACGTCCTACGAGCAGTACTTC
TRBV7-2	TRBJ1-2	.	few	CASSSDSKGLGYTF	TGTGCCAGCAGCTCGGACAGTAAAGGACTTGGCTACACCTTC
TRBV7-2	TRBJ1-5	.	.	CASSPGPGHQPQHF	TGTGCCAGCAGCCCAGGGCCGGGGCATCAGCCCCAGCATTTT
TRBV28	TRBJ2-7	TRBD2	.	CASSIWGTSGSSYEQYF	TGTGCCAGCAGCATATGGGGGACTAGCGGGAGCTCCTACGAGCAGTACTTC
TRBV29-1	TRBJ2-7	TRBD2	.	CSTRGLAEYNEQYF	TGCAGCACGAGGGGACTAGCGGAATACAATGAGCAGTACTTC
TRBV7-2	TRBJ2-2	.	.	CASSLVVNTGELFF	TGTGCCAGCAGCTTAGTGGTAAACACCGGGGAGCTGTTTTTT
TRBV13	TRBJ2-1	.	.	CASSRPGAWEPLDYVYNEQFF	TGTGCCAGCAGCCGACCTGGTGCTTGGGAGCCCCTCGACTACGTTTACAATGAGCAGTTCTTC
TRBV20-1	TRBJ2-7	TRBD1	.	CSARLRDRGTYEQYF	TGCAGTGCCCGTCTCCGGGACAGGGGAACCTACGAGCAGTACTTC
TRBV20-1	TRBJ2-3	TRBD2	.	CSARTSGRNLDTQYF	TGCAGTGCTAGGACTAGCGGGAGAAATTTAGATACGCAGTATTTT
TRBV7-2	TRBJ2-5	TRBD1	.	CASSKRTGEGETQYF	TGTGCCAGCAGCAAACGGACAGGGGAAGGGGAGACCCAGTACTTC
TRBV28	TRBJ2-7	.	.	CASRVSLSDEQYF	TGTGCCAGCCGGGTCTCGCTCTCCGACGAGCAGTACTTC
TRBV20-1	TRBJ2-3	TRBD2	.	CSAMTSGYSTDTQYF	TGCAGTGCTATGACTAGCGGGTACAGCACAGATACGCAGTATTTT
TRBV28	TRBJ2-7	.	.	CASSFWKLYEQYF	TGTGCCAGCAGTTTTTGGAAACTCTACGAGCAGTACTTC
TRBV3-1	TRBJ2-5	TRBD2	.	CASSQGSSGRAVETQYF	TGTGCCAGCAGCCAAGGGTCTAGCGGGAGGGCAGTAGAGACCCAGTACTTC
TRBV20-1	TRBJ2-3	.	.	CSATMRGVGTDTQYF	TGCAGTGCCACAATGCGCGGAGTTGGGACAGATACGCAGTATTTT
TRBV5-1	TRBJ1-2	TRBD1	once	CASSVDWGQIPYGYTF	TGCGCCAGCAGCGTAGATTGGGGACAGATACCTTATGGCTACACCTTC
TRBV5-1	TRBJ2-2	.	.	CASSLSRGNTGELFF	TGCGCCAGCAGCTTGAGCAGGGGGAACACCGGGGAGCTGTTTTTT
TRBV7-2	TRBJ2-7	.	.	CASSLEPGWGLYEQYF	TGTGCCAGCAGCTTAGAGCCGGGTTGGGGCCTTTACGAGCAGTACTTC
TRBV28	TRBJ1-2	TRBD1	few	CASTPQGYYGYTF	TGTGCCAGCACGCCACAGGGGTACTATGGCTACACCTTC
TRBV5-1	TRBJ2-5	.	many	CASSSAGAKTSRGEQYF	TGCGCCAGCAGCTCGGCGGGGGCTAAGACTTCCAGGGGGGAGCAGTACTTC
TRBV7-2	TRBJ2-3	TRBD2	.	CASSLVPVGTSGADTQYF	TGTGCCAGCAGCTTAGTCCCGGTAGGGACTAGCGGCGCCGATACGCAGTATTTT
TRBV4-2	TRBJ2-3	TRBD2	.	CASSQVSLAGGVTQYF	TGTGCCAGCAGCCAAGTTTCGCTAGCGGGAGGGGTTACGCAGTATTTT
TRBV28	TRBJ2-3	TRBD1	.	CASRPTGASDTQYF	TGTGCCAGTCGTCCGACAGGGGCTTCAGATACGCAGTATTTT
TRBV27	TRBJ1-4	.	.	CASMMGVYSEKLFF	TGTGCCAGCATGATGGGGGTTTACTCTGAAAAACTGTTTTTT
TRBV6-1	TRBJ2-5	TRBD1	.	CASSSGTDIATQYF	TGTGCCAGCAGTTCCGGGACAGACATCGCGACCCAGTACTTC
TRBV30	TRBJ1-2	.	.	CAWKTGAGYGYTF	TGTGCCTGGAAGACAGGCGCCGGGTATGGCTACACCTTC
TRBV20-1	TRBJ2-4	TRBD2	.	CSARDLAGGPGKNIQYF	TGCAGTGCTAGAGATTTGGCGGGAGGGCCGGGGAAAAACATTCAGTACTTC
TRBV20-1	TRBJ2-3	.	.	CSAAAATDTQYF	TGCAGTGCTGCCGCGGCTACAGATACGCAGTATTTT
TRBV20-1	TRBJ1-6	TRBD1	.	CSAPGQGTFNSPLHF	TGCAGTGCCCCGGGACAGGGCACCTTTAATTCACCCCTCCACTTT
TRBV20-1	TRBJ2-5	.	.	CSARDPVWEQYF	TGCAGTGCTAGAGATCCGGTCTGGGAGCAGTACTTC
TRBV28	TRBJ2-7	TRBD2	.	CASSFLRAGTYEQYF	TGTGCCAGCAGTTTCTTAAGAGCGGGGACCTACGAGCAGTACTTC
TRBV10-3	TRBJ2-4	TRBD1	.	CAISEIRDSQETQCF	TGTGCCATCAGTGAGATCCGGGACAGTCAAGAGACCCAGTGCTTC
TRBV7-2	TRBJ2-1	.	.	CASSEPVSGGGSLEQFF	TGTGCCAGCAGCGAACCCGTCAGTGGGGGAGGCTCCCTGGAGCAGTTCTTC
TRBV5-1	TRBJ2-7	TRBD2	.	CASSLVGTIVYEQYF	TGCGCCAGCAGCTTGGTTGGGACTATTGTATACGAGCAGTACTTC
TRBV5-1	TRBJ2-6	.	few	CASSLSISGANVLTF	TGCGCCAGCAGCTTAAGCATCTCTGGGGCCAACGTCCTGACTTTC
TRBV7-6	TRBJ2-7	.	few	CASSSTKDRFSYEQYF	TGTGCCAGCAGCTCCACAAAAGACAGGTTCTCCTACGAGCAGTACTTC
TRBV12-3/TRBV12-4	TRBJ1-2	.	.	CASSRREGGYTF	TGTGCCAGCAGTAGGAGGGAAGGAGGCTACACCTTC
TRBV4-1	TRBJ2-7	TRBD2	.	CASSQGRTSLLEQYF	TGCGCCAGCAGCCAAGGGCGGACTAGTCTTCTCGAGCAGTACTTC
TRBV7-2	TRBJ2-1	.	.	CASSSTAEQFF	TGTGCCAGCAGCTCGACAGCGGAGCAGTTCTTC
TRBV28	TRBJ2-3	.	.	CASRVGPGEDTQYF	TGTGCCAGCAGAGTCGGACCAGGGGAAGATACGCAGTATTTT
TRBV10-3	TRBJ2-7	.	few	CAISETATYEQYF	TGTGCCATCAGTGAAACAGCGACCTACGAGCAGTACTTC
TRBV7-6	TRBJ2-2	TRBD2	.	CASSLIVTSGNTGELFF	TGTGCCAGCAGCCTCATCGTGACTAGCGGGAACACCGGGGAGCTGTTTTTT
TRBV5-5	TRBJ1-5	.	.	CASSLYRGDQPQHF	TGTGCCAGCAGCTTGTATCGCGGAGATCAGCCCCAGCATTTT
TRBV6-2/TRBV6-3	TRBJ2-7	TRBD2	.	CASRPTSGSFYEQYF	TGTGCCAGCAGGCCAACTAGCGGGAGTTTCTACGAGCAGTACTTC
TRBV11-2	TRBJ2-5	.	.	CASSQIGAERTQYF	TGTGCCAGCAGTCAAATAGGAGCTGAGAGAACCCAGTACTTC
TRBV7-9	TRBJ2-1	.	.	CASSPRGTGYNEQFF	TGTGCCAGCAGCCCACGGGGGACCGGCTACAATGAGCAGTTCTTC
TRBV28	TRBJ2-7	.	.	CAGTSNRDEQYF	TGTGCCGGCACCAGTAACAGGGACGAGCAGTACTTC
TRBV28	TRBJ1-5	.	.	CASRISQGTKQPQHF	TGTGCCAGCAGGATATCACAGGGAACCAAACAGCCCCAGCATTTT
TRBV15	TRBJ2-7	.	.	CATSRDLSGSSYEQYF	TGTGCCACCAGCAGGGACCTTAGCGGAAGCTCCTACGAGCAGTACTTC
TRBV20-1	TRBJ2-1	TRBD2	.	CSARTPISGALDEQFF	TGCAGTGCTAGAACACCAATTAGCGGGGCGTTGGATGAGCAGTTCTTC
TRBV5-1	TRBJ2-3	.	many	CASSLVGKSTDTQYF	TGCGCCAGCAGCTTGGTTGGCAAAAGCACAGATACGCAGTATTTT
TRBV4-1	TRBJ2-5	TRBD2	.	CASSYPRDYDSDEQYF	TGCGCCAGCAGCTATCCCCGGGACTACGACTCGGATGAGCAGTACTTC
TRBV6-6	TRBJ1-6	.	.	CASSYSAHPSTHSPLHF	TGTGCCAGCAGTTATTCAGCCCATCCATCGACCCATTCACCCCTCCACTTT
TRBV7-9	TRBJ2-1	TRBD2	few	CASSSRSGGILDNEQFF	TGTGCCAGCAGCTCCCGGTCGGGGGGTATTTTGGACAATGAGCAGTTCTTC